Presented here are 11 T cell receptor beta chains from one specimen sequenced in a study of graft-versus-host responses after intestinal transplantation. Their antigens remain unidentified. Assay: immunoSEQ multiplex PCR; the TCRdb copy retains only in-frame clones and omits some. The sample lists about 85,000 clones, approximately 78% occurring once. The sequencing here drew on unstimulated CD4+ T cells sorted from spleen or lymph node cells, taken before intestinal transplant. The receptors here all came from a human donor who received an intestinal transplant.

This chain uses TRBV9 with TRBJ2-1; 8 bases are a match to TRBD1. With 0 bases clipped from V and 9 bases from J, the junction kept 5 bases outside the gene matches. CDR3 length: 14 residues. Germline V lookup: CDR1 SGDLS, CDR2 YYNGEE. The CDR3 DNA sequence: TGTGCCAGCAGCGTAGGGCCAGGGGGCCGTGAGCAGTTCTTC. Its translation is CASSVGPGGREQFF.

The chain combines TRBV15 with TRBJ2-7, with D possibly matching TRBD1 (6 bases). The ends were cut back, 5 bases at V and 3 bases at J, with 11 bases in the middle. Germline V gene data show CDR1 as LNHNV and CDR2 as YYDKDF (reference sequence). The CDR3 has 13 amino acids. CDR3 nucleotide sequence: TGTGCCACCAGCCCCGGACAGAGCTACGAGCAGTACTTC. Translating it yields CATSPGQSYEQYF.

The chain carries TRBV5-1 and TRBJ2-5, with 8 bases aligning to TRBD1. With 5 bases clipped from V and 5 bases from J, the junction kept 5 bases outside the gene matches. CDR3 length: 13 amino acids. CDR1 SGHRS and CDR2 YFSETQ come from the germline V gene. CDR3 sequence (DNA): TGCGCCAGCAGTGACCAGGGGGCGGAGACCCAGTACTTC. Translated, it gives CASSDQGAETQYF. Full variable domain (rest looked up from reference TRBV5-1 and TRBJ2-5): KAGVTQTPRYLIKTRGQQVTLSCSPISGHRSVSWYQQTPGQGLQFLFEYFSETQRNKGNFPGRFSGRQFSNSRSEMNVSTLELGDSALYLCASSDQGAETQYFGPGTRLLVL.

The rearrangement joins TRBV28 to TRBJ2-1; 11 bases match TRBD1. CDR1 is MDHEN and CDR2 is SYDVKM in the germline V gene. This CDR3 is built from 16 residues. The V gene end was trimmed by 4 bases and the J gene end by 10 bases; junction bases not matched to a gene: 12. CDR3 sequence: CASSSTRDRGEEEQFF. In DNA form, the CDR3 reads TGTGCCAGCAGTTCAACCCGGGACAGGGGGGAGGAGGAGCAGTTCTTC.

The chain uses TRBV5-4 and TRBJ2-3; 9 bases are a match to TRBD2. V lost 0 bases to trimming and J lost 2 bases; unmatched junction nucleotides: 1. Germline-derived CDR1 and CDR2 are SGHNT and YYREEE (reference sequence). This CDR3 contains 15 residues. CDR3 in DNA: TGTGCCAGCAGCTTGGGGACTAGCGCCACAGATACGCAGTATTTT. Amino acids: CASSLGTSATDTQYF.

The count of this clone is one. This chain links TRBV5-3 with TRBJ1-3; D not certain. TRBV5-3 is an ORF for which the function is uncertain. The V end was cut by 2 bases, the J end by 0 bases, with 12 bases between. The CDR3 is 16 amino acids. The CDR3 loop reads CARSLTPTDSGNTIYF. For the CDR3, the DNA is TGTGCCAGAAGCTTAACCCCAACAGACTCTGGAAACACCATATATTTT.

The chain joins TRBV6-5 to TRBJ2-7; 8 bases line up with TRBD2. Germline assignment: CDR1 MNHEY and CDR2 SVGAGI. The CDR3 totals 14 residues. Trimming at V came to 5 bases and at J to 5 bases, leaving 8 bases not matched to a gene. The CDR3 DNA follows: TGTGCCAGCAGTAAAAGCGGGACTAGACACGAGCAGTACTTC. It is translated as CASSKSGTRHEQYF.

The gene calls are TRBV29-1 and TRBJ2-7; D is perhaps TRBD2 (5 bases). CDR1 SQVTM and CDR2 ANQGSEA come from the germline V gene. The CDR3 covers 10 residues. Between the trimmed V and J ends, which lost 5 bases and 6 bases, there was a span of 8 bases. The CDR3 DNA is TGCAGCGTTTTCGAGGGCGAGCAGTACTTC. It encodes CSVFEGEQYF.

The rearrangement links TRBV5-1 to TRBJ1-2; the match to TRBD1 covers 10 bases. CDR3 size: 14 residues. Germline CDR1 and CDR2: SGHRS and YFSETQ. Trimming took 0 bases from V and 8 from J; bases not matched to a gene: 4. The CDR3 region has the DNA TGCGCCAGCAGCTTGGGGACAGGGGGTCTCGGCTACACCTTC. It codes for CASSLGTGGLGYTF.

The V and J genes are TRBV13 and TRBJ2-1; a possible D gene is TRBD2 (5 bases). This CDR3 is built from 13 residues. CDR1 and CDR2 from the germline V gene are PRHDT and FYEKMQ (reference sequence). V lost 9 bases to trimming and J lost 7 bases, with 16 bases between them. CDR3 DNA sequence: TGTGCCAGTGCCGGGGTCGGGTGGAATGAGCAGTTCTTC. Protein product: CASAGVGWNEQFF.

The chain is built from TRBV28 and TRBJ1-2; a possible D gene is TRBD1 (6 bases). The CDR3 has 13 residues. V shed 6 bases and J shed 2 bases, with 10 bases lying between them. Germline V gene lookup returns CDR1 MDHEN and CDR2 SYDVKM. CDR3 coding DNA: TGTGCCAGCAGCCAGGGGCAGAACTATGGCTACACCTTC. As protein: CASSQGQNYGYTF.